The 19 T cell receptor beta chains presented below share a single source sample, sequenced in a study of blood T cell repertoires in COVID-19. Produced via immunoSEQ multiplex PCR; TCRdb's table is partial and in-frame only. The sample shows 400,000 to 550,000 clones, roughly 89% of them seen only once. Sequencing was carried out using peripheral blood. Receptor source: a woman aged 30 to 39 with acute or convalescent COVID-19.

The V call is TRBV9, the J call TRBJ1-2, with TRBD1 as a possible D gene (6 bases). Germline CDR1 reads SGDLS; CDR2 reads YYNGEE. The V and J ends lost 4 bases and 5 bases respectively, with 15 bases between them. The CDR3 is 14 amino acids. CDR3 residues: CASSSPGQLYGYTF. The CDR3 bases are TGTGCCAGCAGCAGCCCCGGACAGCTGTATGGCTACACCTTC.

The chain links TRBV4-1 to TRBJ2-3; no reliable D call. CDR3 size: 12 residues. CDR1 and CDR2 (germline): MGHRA, YSYEKL. The V end lost 0 bases, the J end lost 9 bases, and 7 bases lay between the germline ends. This CDR3 reads CASSQDEATQYF. The CDR3 DNA is TGCGCCAGCAGCCAAGACGAAGCCACGCAGTATTTT.

The rearrangement links TRBV11-2 to TRBJ2-3; 9 bases are shared with TRBD2. Unmatched junction bases numbered 13, after V lost 5 bases and J lost 1 base. This CDR3 has 18 residues. Germline V gene lookup returns CDR1 SGHAT and CDR2 FQNNGV. In DNA, the CDR3 is TGTGCCAGCAGCACACCTAGCGGGACCACCGTACGCACAGATACGCAGTATTTT. It codes for CASSTPSGTTVRTDTQYF. The full variable domain, its missing parts supplied by reference TRBV11-2 and TRBJ2-3, is EAGVAQSPRYKIIEKRQSVAFWCNPISGHATLYWYQQILGQGPKLLIQFQNNGVVDDSQLPKDRFSAERLKGVDSTLKIQPAKLEDSAVYLCASSTPSGTTVRTDTQYFGPGTRLTVL.

V is TRBV5-1 and J is TRBJ2-5; a possible D gene is TRBD2 (7 bases). Trimming removed 4 bases at V and 4 bases at J, with 17 bases between. The length of the CDR3 is 15 residues. Germline loops: CDR1 SGHRS, CDR2 YFSETQ. This CDR3 reads CASSPGGTGRETQYF. The CDR3 DNA reads TGCGCCAGCAGCCCGGGAGGTACAGGGCGAGAGACCCAGTACTTC.

J is TRBJ2-4 and V is TRBV6-5; 8 nucleotides line up with TRBD1. From germline, CDR1 is MNHEY and CDR2 SVGAGI. The junction had 9 bases not matched to a gene; V was cut back by 6 bases and J by 8 bases. This CDR3 region has 14 residues. CDR3 sequence (DNA): TGTGCCAGCAGACCACCGACAGGGGAGGACATTCAGTACTTC. The encoded protein is CASRPPTGEDIQYF.

The chain has TRBV2 and TRBJ1-1, with a weak D call TRBD1 (5 bases). V gave up 3 bases and J gave up 4 bases, with 18 bases separating them. The germline gives CDR1 SNHLY, CDR2 FYNNEI. This CDR3 comprises 16 residues. The CDR3 loop reads CASSEGGLGVGTEAFF. In DNA, the CDR3 is TGTGCCAGCAGTGAGGGTGGGCTAGGGGTCGGCACTGAAGCTTTCTTT.

The rearrangement joins TRBV7-9 to TRBJ2-2, with D possibly TRBD2 on 7 matching bases. Germline V CDR1 and CDR2: SEHNR, FQNEAQ (reference sequence). The CDR3 length is 16 residues. The V gene lost 1 base and the J gene lost 3 bases, with 12 bases spanning the gap. CDR3 DNA: TGTGCCAGCAGCTTAGAGGTCGGGGGGCACACCGGGGAGCTGTTTTTT. It yields the protein CASSLEVGGHTGELFF.

This chain uses TRBV25-1 with TRBJ1-5, with D perhaps TRBD1 (5 bases). The germline gives CDR1 MGHDK, CDR2 SYGVNS. This CDR3 spans 14 amino acids. Trimming shortened V by 6 bases and J by 6 bases, and 15 bases separated the two germline ends. The chain's CDR3 is CASSTGLIGQPQHF. The CDR3, as DNA: TGTGCCAGCAGCACGGGACTTATAGGTCAGCCCCAGCATTTT.

The rearrangement uses TRBV2 and TRBJ1-1; a possible D gene is TRBD1 (6 bases). V dropped 10 bases and J dropped 4 bases, with 16 bases sitting between them. Germline V lookup: CDR1 SNHLY, CDR2 FYNNEI. CDR3 length: 13 amino acids. The CDR3 nucleotides are TGTGCCACCAACGACAGGAAAGTCACTGAAGCTTTCTTT. Translated: CATNDRKVTEAFF.

The rearrangement joins TRBV5-1 to TRBJ1-1; TRBD1 matches 9 bases. The germline V gene has CDR1 SGHRS and CDR2 YFSETQ. This CDR3 contains 14 residues. Trimming took 4 bases from V and 2 from J; bases not matched to a gene: 3. This CDR3 is CASSIQGANTEAFF. In DNA form, the CDR3 reads TGCGCCAGCAGCATACAGGGGGCTAACACTGAAGCTTTCTTT.

The gene calls are TRBV4-1 and TRBJ2-7; TRBD1 agrees at 10 bases. Germline trimming cut 0 bases from V and 3 bases from J; bases unmatched to any gene: 5. This CDR3 comprises 16 residues. The germline V gene has CDR1 MGHRA and CDR2 YSYEKL. The CDR3 DNA reads TGCGCCAGCAGCCAAGAATTAGGACAGGGGGTCTACGAGCAGTACTTC. Translating it yields CASSQELGQGVYEQYF.

This clone has just one count. This chain joins TRBV2 and TRBJ2-7, with no clear D. Trimming cost V 9 bases and J 2 bases, with 23 bases left between them. The CDR3 is 16 residues long. The germline gives CDR1 SNHLY, CDR2 FYNNEI. CDR3 region: CASHTLPTDLPYEQYF. CDR3 coding DNA: TGTGCCAGTCACACCCTCCCCACAGACCTCCCCTACGAGCAGTACTTC.

The V call is TRBV19, the J call TRBJ1-3; 7 nucleotides agree with TRBD1. The CDR3 length is 16 residues. With V trimmed by 7 bases and J by 2 bases, 11 bases remained unmatched. Looked up from germline, CDR1 is LNHDA and CDR2 is SQIVND (reference sequence). CDR3 residues: CASTATGSVTGNTIYF. CDR3 nucleotides: TGTGCCAGTACGGCGACAGGGAGTGTGACTGGAAACACCATATATTTT.

The chain's CDR3 is CASSLLPGQGGYEQYF. The CDR3 DNA follows: TGTGCCAGCAGTTTGCTTCCGGGACAGGGTGGCTACGAGCAGTACTTC. This chain connects TRBV28 to TRBJ2-7, with TRBD1 identical over 9 bases. Germline trimming cut 3 bases from V and 3 bases from J; bases unmatched to any gene: 9. Germline V gene sequence: CDR1 MDHEN, CDR2 SYDVKM. This CDR3 region has 16 residues.

V and J are TRBV2 and TRBJ1-2, with TRBD1 matching over 9 bases. The J segment lost 10 bases and the V segment lost 3 bases, leaving 9 bases of the junction unmatched. The length of the CDR3 is 14 residues. Germline CDR1 SNHLY, CDR2 FYNNEI. CDR3 in amino acids: CASSEDRGSLVYTF. Here the CDR3 DNA reads TGTGCCAGCAGTGAGGACAGGGGTTCCCTAGTCTACACCTTC.

Here the CDR3 reads CASSLSPGHGYTF. As DNA, the CDR3 is TGTGCCAGCAGCTTGTCTCCAGGGCATGGCTACACCTTC. The chain combines TRBV5-6 with TRBJ1-2, with a weak D call TRBD1 (5 bases). Germline assignment: CDR1 SGHDT and CDR2 YYEEEE. V was trimmed by 1 base and J by 6 bases, leaving 10 bases between them. This CDR3 is built from 13 residues.

This clone turned up a few times. The CDR3 is CASSLVGTGNQPQHF. In DNA, the CDR3 is TGTGCCAGCAGCTTAGTAGGGACAGGCAATCAGCCCCAGCATTTT. V gene TRBV7-9 combines with J gene TRBJ1-5, with 7 bases lining up with TRBD1. CDR3 size: 15 residues. Germline CDR1 is SEHNR and CDR2 is FQNEAQ (reference sequence). Trimming at V came to 1 base and at J to 2 bases, leaving 2 bases not matched to a gene. Variable domain in full (rest from reference TRBV7-9 and TRBJ1-5): DTGVSQNPRHKITKRGQNVTFRCDPISEHNRLYWYRQTLGQGPEFLTYFQNEAQLEKSRLLSDRFSAERPKGSFSTLEIQRTEQGDSAMYLCASSLVGTGNQPQHFGDGTRLSIL.

CDR3: CASSVDGAGDYGYTF. The CDR3 nucleotides read TGTGCCAGCAGCGTAGATGGAGCAGGGGACTATGGCTACACCTTC. V is TRBV9 and J is TRBJ1-2; a weak D match, TRBD1 (6 bases). The germline V gene has CDR1 SGDLS and CDR2 YYNGEE. CDR3 size: 15 residues. Trimming pared 0 bases from V and 3 bases from J, leaving 12 bases between.

The CDR3 nucleotides are TGTGCCAGCAGTGATGATGACCCGGGTCTATCCTACAATGAGCAGTTCTTC. It yields the protein CASSDDDPGLSYNEQFF. This chain joins TRBV2 and TRBJ2-1; D call uncertain. Germline-derived CDR1 and CDR2 are SNHLY and FYNNEI. This CDR3 has 17 residues. The V end was cut by 3 bases, the J end by 1 base, with 16 bases between.